Presented here are 7 T cell receptor beta chains from one specimen sequenced in a study of CD8 T cells in ankylosing spondylitis. Study-level findings and limits: Within ankylosing spondylitis blood, a TCR beta motif made up of several highly homologous variants appeared to be characteristic.

TCRdb called the 5' RACE reads again in MiXCR, with one record for every CDR3 protein. This table has fewer than 500,000 distinct CDR3 sequences, 20% to 25% appearing once. These TCRs' antigens remain unknown. Sequencing was done on a sample of blood, either unsorted or a sorted T cell fraction (not recorded which). These receptors all stem from a male donor with ankylosing spondylitis.

This clonotype has a handful of counts. This chain connects TRBV28 to TRBJ2-2; D possibly matches TRBD1 or TRBD2 (5 bases each). Germline V gives CDR1 MDHEN, CDR2 SYDVKM. The CDR3 sequence is 12 residues long. Trimming left V 8 bases short and J 6 bases short, with 10 bases between. The CDR3 DNA reads TGTGCCAGCCGGGGCGTGTCCGGGGAGCTGTTTTTT. Translating gives CASRGVSGELFF.

This clonotype was detected only a few times. CDR3 coding DNA: TGTGCCAGCAGCATGGGACGTGGTTCACCCCTCCACTTT. Its translation: CASSMGRGSPLHF. The chain couples TRBV7-3 to TRBJ1-6, with a possible D match to TRBD1 (5 bases). Germline V lookup: CDR1 SGHTA, CDR2 FQGTGA. CDR3 length equals 13 residues. The V end was cut by 5 bases, the J end by 9 bases, with 11 bases between.

The genes are TRBV18 and TRBJ2-5; the D call may be TRBD1 or TRBD2 (5 bases each). Germline V gene data show CDR1 as KGHSH and CDR2 as LQKENI. Trimming shortened V by 3 bases and J by 2 bases, and 19 bases separated the two germline ends. This CDR3 region has 17 residues. The CDR3 protein is CASSPLRPSGAQETQYF. DNA for the CDR3: TGTGCCAGCTCACCTTTAAGGCCCTCCGGGGCACAAGAGACCCAGTACTTC.

This clonotype was seen a few times. The chain has TRBV6-2 or TRBV6-3 and TRBJ1-1, with unresolved D. The CDR3 totals 10 residues. Germline V lookup: CDR1 MNHEY, CDR2 SVGEGT. The V gene lost 7 bases and the J gene lost 9 bases, with 9 bases spanning the gap. The CDR3 loop reads CASKQTQAFF. CDR3 coding DNA: TGTGCCAGCAAGCAGACTCAAGCTTTCTTT.

Written as DNA, the CDR3 is TGTGCCAGCAGTTACTGGGGCGGGCAGAACACTGAAGCTTTCTTT. Translated: CASSYWGGQNTEAFF. The rearrangement uses TRBV6-5 and TRBJ1-1; TRBD1 might be the D (5 bases). This CDR3 contains 15 residues. CDR1 and CDR2 (germline): MNHEY, SVGAGI. Trimming left V 1 base short and J 1 base short, with 10 bases between.

The CDR3 DNA reads as TGTGCCAGCAGCGAAACCAGGGACTCCTACAATGAGCAGTTCTTC. This translates into CASSETRDSYNEQFF. The rearrangement links TRBV3-1 to TRBJ2-1; TRBD1 is a possible D gene (5 bases). From germline, CDR1 is LGHDT and CDR2 YNNKEL (reference sequence). Trimming stripped 5 bases from V and 0 bases from J, with 11 bases between. The CDR3 runs 15 residues.

This clonotype has ten or more counts. V is TRBV10-3 and J is TRBJ2-1; D gene uncertain. Germline values: CDR1 ENHRY, CDR2 SYGVKD. V shed 2 bases and J shed 7 bases, with 6 bases lying between them. This CDR3 has 12 residues. In nucleotides, the CDR3 is TGTGCCATCAGTGAGCCTTTAAATGAGCAGTTCTTC. It encodes CAISEPLNEQFF.